The present entry profiles one TCR beta chain with its context. Its antigen remains unidentified. These data belong to a study of siplizumab effects on memory and regulatory T cells. General study results and limits: Researchers could not give a naive or memory phenotype to roughly 75-95% of proliferating CD4+ or CD8+ clones. Unstimulated subsets contained matches for only a minor fraction of alloreactive clones.

Profiling relied on immunoSEQ multiplex PCR, and the TCRdb table lists in-frame clones only, not all of them. The profile shows fewer than 85,000 clones, 95% of them singletons. The receptor's source is a human donor in good health. Sequencing used CD8+ T cells sorted from blood.

The DNA of the CDR3 is TGTGCCAGCAGTTACTCGAAGTTGGAGACCCAGTACTTC. This encodes CASSYSKLETQYF. V and J are TRBV6-6 and TRBJ2-5; D gene unclear. The CDR3 totals 13 residues. Trimming removed 0 bases at V and 5 bases at J, with 7 bases between. CDR1 and CDR2 (germline): MNHNY, SVGAGI (reference sequence).